The 27 T cell receptor beta chains below all came from one sample that was sequenced in a study of Graves' ophthalmopathy and Graves' hyperthyroidism. For repertoire sequencing, the TCR beta CDR3 regions were amplified from RNA transcripts. HTBI primers were used in a first-round RT-PCR, which preceded a second-round multiplex PCR. Using its own MiXCR run on the multiplex PCR reads, TCRdb lists one record per CDR3 protein. In the table there are approximately 700,000 distinct CDR3 sequences, roughly 40% of which are singletons. The material sequenced was peripheral blood. The receptors derive from an adult man with Graves' ophthalmopathy.

This clonotype was seen more than once but under ten times. Because the CDR3's place on the DNA is in doubt, the DNA is left out and the CDR3 is given as listed by TCRdb. The chain joins TRBV24-1 to TRBJ1-5. With termini counted, the CDR3 has 15 amino acids. Per germline, CDR1 KGHDR and CDR2 SFDVKD. The CDR3 region is CASSDFRGRNQPQHF.

Notes on this clonotype: The junction departs from the called germline gene at one end, perhaps through a read error. This rearrangement joins TRBV10-2 to TRBJ2-7; 7 nucleotides align to TRBD1. Germline assignment: CDR1 WSHSY and CDR2 SAAADI. The CDR3 consists of 15 residues. CDR3 amino acids: CASSPRQGNSLEQYF. The CDR3, as DNA: TGTGCCAGCAGCCCTAGACAGGGAAATTCGCTCGAGCAGTACTTC.

This clonotype has at least ten counts. V gene TRBV24-1 combines with J gene TRBJ1-2; D might be TRBD1 (5 bases). V was pared by 6 bases and J by 7 bases, with 14 bases between. This CDR3 spans 13 amino acids. From germline, CDR1 is KGHDR and CDR2 SFDVKD. This chain's CDR3 is CATSIGQGGGYTF. CDR3 sequence (DNA): TGTGCCACCAGTATAGGGCAGGGTGGTGGCTACACCTTC.

With respect to this clonotype: This may be a read error, as it is one base from a much larger clone. Because it lacks the conserved phenylalanine or tryptophan at the end, this CDR3 is likely a read error. This chain joins TRBV20-1 and TRBJ1-5; D gene uncertain. The ends were cut back, 6 bases at V and 8 bases at J, with 20 bases in the middle. CDR3 length: 14 amino acids. Germline loops: CDR1 DFQATT, CDR2 SNEGSKA (reference sequence). CDR3 DNA sequence: TGCAGTGCAAAGCGCAACATGGTTGGGGAGCCCCAGCATTTG. This gives the protein CSAKRNMVGEPQHL.

The chain couples TRBV7-2 to TRBJ1-6; D is unresolved. CDR3 size: 15 residues. Germline V CDR1 and CDR2: SGHTA, FQGNSA. Trimming took off 6 bases at V and 5 bases at J, with 14 bases between the two ends. The CDR3: CASRPGGTNNSPLHF. The CDR3 DNA sequence: TGTGCCAGCAGGCCGGGCGGTACTAATAATTCACCCCTCCACTTT.

This clonotype has ten or more counts. This chain connects TRBV10-3 to TRBJ1-2; D ambiguous. Germline V gives CDR1 ENHRY, CDR2 SYGVKD. V was shortened by 11 bases and J by 1 base, with 14 bases between the two germline ends. This CDR3 contains 13 residues. The CDR3, as DNA: TGTGCCCCCACCGTTAGGATTAACTATGGCTACACCTTC. Translation: CAPTVRINYGYTF.

The sample holds many counts of this clonotype. J is TRBJ1-2 and V is TRBV7-2; 8 bases agree with TRBD1. Germline values: CDR1 SGHTA, CDR2 FQGNSA. V trimming: 5 bases; J trimming: 0 bases; junction bases outside the gene matches: 5. The CDR3 has 15 amino acids. CDR3 DNA sequence: TGTGCCAGCAGCCCGAGGACAGGGACTAACTATGGCTACACCTTC. Translation gives CASSPRTGTNYGYTF.

This clonotype was seen repeatedly, ten times or more. The chain uses TRBV5-1 and TRBJ2-7; perhaps TRBD2 as D (6 bases). Trimming cost V 2 bases and J 3 bases, with 12 bases left between them. Germline V gene sequence: CDR1 SGHRS, CDR2 YFSETQ. The CDR3 length is 14 residues. Here the CDR3 DNA reads TGCGCCAGCAGCTTAGTTGGCGGGATCTACGAGCAGTACTTC. This codes for CASSLVGGIYEQYF.

Points on this clonotype: A read error may account for a junction end that differs from germline. This chain connects TRBV7-8 to TRBJ1-6; tentative D call: TRBD1 (5 bases). The CDR3 consists of 14 residues. Per the germline V gene, CDR1 is SGHVS and CDR2 is FQNEAQ. CDR3 nucleotide sequence: TGTGTCAGCAGTCCAGGGACGAATAATTCACCCCTCCACTTT. It yields the protein CVSSPGTNNSPLHF.

This clonotype was seen many times. This chain uses TRBV29-1 with TRBJ1-2, with 7 bases matching TRBD1. J was trimmed by 7 bases and V by 7 bases; bases with no gene match: 12. Germline values: CDR1 SQVTM, CDR2 ANQGSEA. The CDR3 covers 13 residues. The CDR3 spells CSGLSSRGAGYTF. The CDR3 DNA is TGCAGCGGCTTGAGTAGCAGGGGGGCTGGCTACACCTTC.

The rearrangement links TRBV7-9 to TRBJ1-2; TRBD1 might be the D (5 bases). The V gene lost 5 bases and the J gene lost 13 bases, with 14 bases spanning the gap. The CDR3 runs to 11 residues. Looked up from germline, CDR1 is SEHNR and CDR2 is FQNEAQ (reference sequence). The CDR3 region is CASSERVGPTF. The CDR3, as DNA: TGTGCCAGCAGCGAACGGGTGGGGCCCACCTTC.

This clonotype was picked up a small number of times. The genes are TRBV5-1 and TRBJ2-6, with 9 bases fitting TRBD1. The CDR3 extends over 16 amino acids. Germline-derived CDR1 and CDR2 are SGHRS and YFSETQ. V shed 8 bases and J 3 bases; nucleotides not matched to a gene: 9. The CDR3 region is CASSGTGTGGANVLTF. CDR3 bases: TGCGCCAGTTCGGGGACAGGGACTGGTGGGGCCAACGTCCTGACTTTC.

This rearrangement joins TRBV6-6 to TRBJ2-5; 9 bases are a match to TRBD1. CDR3 length equals 15 residues. The germline V gene encodes CDR1 MNHNY and CDR2 SVGAGI (reference sequence). The V segment lost 1 base and the J segment 6 bases; nucleotides outside the gene matches: 6. The CDR3 nucleotides are TGTGCCAGCAGTTACTTGTGGACAGGGGCCAAGACCCAGTACTTC. Translating it yields CASSYLWTGAKTQYF.

This clonotype occurred many times. The rearrangement links TRBV20-1 to TRBJ1-5; D might be TRBD1 (6 bases). The ends were cut back, 3 bases at V and 4 bases at J, with 10 bases in the middle. Germline V gene sequence: CDR1 DFQATT, CDR2 SNEGSKA (reference sequence). The CDR3 spans 13 residues. CDR3 sequence: CSASLGGNQPQHF. The CDR3 DNA reads as TGCAGTGCTAGTTTAGGGGGGAATCAGCCCCAGCATTTT.

Only a few counts were recorded for this clonotype. V usage is TRBV9 and J usage is TRBJ1-3, with D hard to call. This CDR3 has 14 amino acids. Trimming shortened V by 0 bases and J by 7 bases, and 11 bases separated the two germline ends. Per the germline V gene, CDR1 is SGDLS and CDR2 is YYNGEE. CDR3 DNA sequence: TGTGCCAGCAGCGTAGGACCTGATCTGAACACCATATATTTT. This sequence encodes CASSVGPDLNTIYF.

The V call is TRBV9, the J call TRBJ2-7; the D is unclear. With 4 bases removed from V and 3 bases from J, the gap between germline ends came to 20 bases. The V gene's germline CDR1 is SGDLS and CDR2 YYNGEE. The CDR3 contains 16 residues. CDR3: CASSSSREGILYEQYF. In DNA, the CDR3 is TGTGCCAGCAGCTCCAGCCGAGAAGGGATTCTCTACGAGCAGTACTTC.

This clonotype has at least ten counts. The CDR3 spells CASSPWTSGSYGANVLTF. The CDR3 DNA reads as TGTGCCAGCAGCCCGTGGACTAGCGGGAGTTATGGGGCCAACGTCCTGACTTTC. The chain is built from TRBV14 and TRBJ2-6; the match to TRBD2 covers 13 bases. V shed 4 bases, J shed 3 bases, and the junction held 6 bases outside the gene matches. The CDR3 length is 18 residues. CDR1 is SGHDN, CDR2 FVKESK, per germline. The complete variable domain, with remaining parts taken from reference TRBV14 and TRBJ2-6, reads EAGVTQFPSHSVIEKGQTVTLRCDPISGHDNLYWYRRVMGKEIKFLLHFVKESKQDESGMPNNRFLAERTGGTYSTLKVQPAELEDSGVYFCASSPWTSGSYGANVLTFGAGSRLTVL.

This clonotype was seen repeatedly, ten times or more. The V gene is TRBV7-8, the J gene TRBJ2-5; 10 bases are shared with TRBD2. The CDR3 length is 17 residues. J lost 4 bases, V lost 7 bases, and 15 bases had no gene match. Germline V CDR1 and CDR2: SGHVS, FQNEAQ. The CDR3 reads CASMRNPGLAGAETQYF. The CDR3 DNA follows: TGTGCCAGCATGCGGAACCCTGGGCTAGCGGGGGCAGAGACCCAGTACTTC.

Many counts were recorded for this clonotype. The CDR3 DNA reads TGTGCCAGTAGTATGGGAACAAAGAATCAGCCCCAGCATTTT. As protein: CASSMGTKNQPQHF. V is TRBV19 and J is TRBJ1-5; no clear D. Deletions cut 3 bases from V and 4 bases from J, with 10 bases between. CDR3 length: 14 residues. Germline-derived CDR1 and CDR2 are LNHDA and SQIVND (reference sequence). The whole variable domain, remainder taken from reference TRBV19 and TRBJ1-5, is DGGITQSPKYLFRKEGQNVTLSCEQNLNHDAMYWYRQDPGQGLRLIYYSQIVNDFQKGDIAEGYSVSREKKESFPLTVTSAQKNPTAFYLCASSMGTKNQPQHFGDGTRLSIL.

This clonotype came up a few times. The chain joins TRBV20-1 to TRBJ1-3, with D possibly TRBD1 on 5 matching bases. The CDR3 length is 16 residues. The germline CDR1 and CDR2 sequences are DFQATT and SNEGSKA (reference sequence). The V and J ends lost 0 bases and 3 bases respectively, with 15 bases between them. The CDR3 DNA is TGCAGTGCTAGAGATCTTGGGCAGGGTGGTGGAAACACCATATATTTT. Translation: CSARDLGQGGGNTIYF.

This clonotype was observed a single time. This may be a read error, as it is one base from a much larger clone. The J gene is TRBJ1-1, the V gene TRBV7-9, with D perhaps TRBD1 (6 bases). This CDR3 region has 16 residues. Germline V gene sequence: CDR1 SEHNR, CDR2 FQNEAQ (reference sequence). CDR3 DNA: TGTGACAGCACCCAACAGGGTTATGGCATGAACACTGAAGCTTTCTTT. Translating it yields CDSTQQGYGMNTEAFF.

This clonotype has at least ten counts. The genes are TRBV19 and TRBJ1-2, with a possible D match to TRBD1 (5 bases). Trimming cost V 5 bases and J 7 bases, with 11 bases left between them. The CDR3 has 12 amino acids. Looked up from germline, CDR1 is LNHDA and CDR2 is SQIVND (reference sequence). The CDR3 protein is CASSYRDVGYTF. The DNA of the CDR3 is TGTGCCAGTAGTTACCGGGACGTTGGCTACACCTTC.

In this sample, this clonotype turned up many times. The chain carries TRBV29-1 and TRBJ2-6, with 10 bases identical to TRBD1. The CDR3 is 16 residues long. The ends lost 7 bases at V and 2 bases at J; junction bases unmatched: 8. Germline CDR1 and CDR2: SQVTM and ANQGSEA. CDR3 DNA sequence: TGCAGCGGCCCGACAGGGGGCGTCACTGGGGCCAACGTCCTGACTTTC. Translated: CSGPTGGVTGANVLTF. Full variable domain (missing parts from reference TRBV29-1 and TRBJ2-6): SAVISQKPSRDICQRGTSLTIQCQVDSQVTMMFWYRQQPGQSLTLIATANQGSEATYESGFVIDKFPISRPNLTFSTLTVSNMSPEDSSIYLCSGPTGGVTGANVLTFGAGSRLTVL.

This clonotype was counted ten times or more. The chain is built from TRBV6-5 and TRBJ1-6; D unresolved. CDR1 MNHEY and CDR2 SVGAGI come from the germline V gene. The CDR3 runs to 13 residues. The V end was cut by 7 bases, the J end by 5 bases, with 9 bases between. The CDR3 sequence is CASTRGDNSPLHF. The CDR3 DNA follows: TGTGCCAGCACTCGCGGAGATAATTCACCCCTCCACTTT.

This clonotype has more than one count but fewer than ten. The V call is TRBV5-1, the J call TRBJ2-7; TRBD1 is a possible D gene (6 bases). V was cut by 4 bases and J by 1 base, with 12 bases left in between. Germline CDR1 and CDR2: SGHRS and YFSETQ. The CDR3 runs 14 residues. CDR3 DNA: TGCGCCAGCAGCAAAGAGGACAGTTCCTACGAGCAGTACTTC. It specifies CASSKEDSSYEQYF.

The genes are TRBV25-1 and TRBJ2-2; D is uncertain. Germline values: CDR1 MGHDK, CDR2 SYGVNS. The CDR3 contains 13 residues. V was shortened by 6 bases and J by 7 bases, with 12 bases between the two germline ends. The CDR3 loop is CASRPSVGGELFF. CDR3 in DNA: TGTGCCAGCAGGCCCAGTGTGGGCGGGGAGCTGTTTTTT.

This clonotype was found many times. The chain is built from TRBV4-2 and TRBJ1-6; D may be TRBD1 (6 bases). This CDR3 spans 12 amino acids. CDR1 and CDR2 from the germline V gene are LGHNA and YNFKEQ. V lost 3 bases to trimming and J lost 14 bases, with 11 bases between them. The CDR3 region has the DNA TGTGCCAGCAGCCACCAACAGGGATCCCTCCACTTT. As protein: CASSHQQGSLHF.